This TCR beta chain was identified during a study of cytomegalovirus exposure and HLA in healthy donors. This clone was picked up one time. Its target is not known. Per the germline V gene, CDR1 is SGHDT and CDR2 is YYEEEE. This CDR3 has 17 amino acids. Study-wide findings and caveats: Solely CMV serostatus was available to characterize immune exposure.

In the PCR, 60 Vbeta and 13 Jbeta primers were used. Generated by immunoSEQ multiplex PCR, the TCRdb table keeps only in-frame clones and is missing some. The sample has 150,000 to 200,000 clones, roughly 82% seen once. Sequenced sample: PBMCs. This chain connects TRBV5-6 to TRBJ2-5; 7 bases line up with TRBD2. The DNA end lines up better with TRBJ2-7; the J call may be wrong. This TCR was recovered from a girl aged 5-17 years in good health and CMV-seropositive. As DNA, the CDR3 is TGTGCCAGCAGCCGGTTTCTTGGGGGGGATTCCTTTAGCGAGCAGTACTTC. As protein: CASSRFLGGDSFSEQYF.